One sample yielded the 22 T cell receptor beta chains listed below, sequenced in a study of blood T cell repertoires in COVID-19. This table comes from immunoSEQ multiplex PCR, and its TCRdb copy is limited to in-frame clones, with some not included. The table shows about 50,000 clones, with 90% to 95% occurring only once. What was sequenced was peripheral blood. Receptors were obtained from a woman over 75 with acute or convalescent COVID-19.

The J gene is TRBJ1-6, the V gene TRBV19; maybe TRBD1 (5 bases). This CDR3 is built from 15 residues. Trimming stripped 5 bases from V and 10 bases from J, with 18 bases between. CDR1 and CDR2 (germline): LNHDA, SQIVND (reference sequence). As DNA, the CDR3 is TGTGCCAGTAGTGTACCGGGGGTATCTAGCTCACCCCTCCACTTT. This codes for CASSVPGVSSSPLHF.

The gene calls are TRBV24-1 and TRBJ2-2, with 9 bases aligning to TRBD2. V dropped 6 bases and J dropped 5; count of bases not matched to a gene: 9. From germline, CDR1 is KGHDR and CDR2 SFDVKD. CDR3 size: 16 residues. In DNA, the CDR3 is TGTGCCACCAGTCCGCGGGAGGGCGGTCGGACCGGGGAGCTGTTTTTT. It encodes CATSPREGGRTGELFF.

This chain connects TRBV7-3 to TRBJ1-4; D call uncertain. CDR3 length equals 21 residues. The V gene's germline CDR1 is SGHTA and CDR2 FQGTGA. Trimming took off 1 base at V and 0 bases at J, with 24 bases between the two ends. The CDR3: CASSLIMTVERSAATNEKLFF. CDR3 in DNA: TGTGCCAGCAGCTTAATAATGACGGTGGAAAGGAGCGCCGCAACTAATGAAAAACTGTTTTTT.

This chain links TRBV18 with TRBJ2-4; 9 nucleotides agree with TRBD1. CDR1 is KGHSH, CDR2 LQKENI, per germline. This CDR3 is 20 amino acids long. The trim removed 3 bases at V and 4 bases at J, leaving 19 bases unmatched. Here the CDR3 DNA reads TGTGCCAGCTCACCTGTCGTCCCGGGACAGGGACACCTACCTAAAAACATTCAGTACTTC. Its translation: CASSPVVPGQGHLPKNIQYF.

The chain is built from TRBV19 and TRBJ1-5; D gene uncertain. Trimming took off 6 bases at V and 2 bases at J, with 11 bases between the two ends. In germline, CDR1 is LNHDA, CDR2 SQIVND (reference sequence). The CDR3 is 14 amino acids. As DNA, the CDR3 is TGTGCCAGTAGACAGTTCGAAGGCAATCAGCCCCAGCATTTT. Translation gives CASRQFEGNQPQHF.

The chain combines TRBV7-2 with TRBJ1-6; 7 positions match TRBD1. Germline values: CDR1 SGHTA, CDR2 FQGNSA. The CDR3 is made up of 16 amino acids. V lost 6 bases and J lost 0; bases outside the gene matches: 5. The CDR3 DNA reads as TGTGCCAGCAGACCCAGGGGGAGCTCCTATAATTCACCCCTCCACTTT. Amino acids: CASRPRGSSYNSPLHF.

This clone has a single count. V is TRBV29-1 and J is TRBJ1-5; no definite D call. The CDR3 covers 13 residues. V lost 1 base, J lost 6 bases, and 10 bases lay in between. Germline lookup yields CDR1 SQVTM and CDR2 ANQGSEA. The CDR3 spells CSVEAEFGQPQHF. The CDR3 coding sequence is TGCAGCGTTGAAGCGGAGTTTGGTCAGCCCCAGCATTTT.

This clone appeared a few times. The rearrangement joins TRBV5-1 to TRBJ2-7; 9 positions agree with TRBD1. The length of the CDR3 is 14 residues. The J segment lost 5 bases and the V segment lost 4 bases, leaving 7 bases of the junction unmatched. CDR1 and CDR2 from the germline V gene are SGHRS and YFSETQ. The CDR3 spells CASSPGQGLDEQYF. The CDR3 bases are TGCGCCAGCAGCCCGGGACAGGGTTTGGACGAGCAGTACTTC.

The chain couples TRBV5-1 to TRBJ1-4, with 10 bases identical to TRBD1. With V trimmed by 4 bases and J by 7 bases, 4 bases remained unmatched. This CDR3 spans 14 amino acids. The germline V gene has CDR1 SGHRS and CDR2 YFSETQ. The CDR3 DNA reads TGCGCCAGCAGCCAGGACAGGGGGGTTGAAAAACTGTTTTTT. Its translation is CASSQDRGVEKLFF.

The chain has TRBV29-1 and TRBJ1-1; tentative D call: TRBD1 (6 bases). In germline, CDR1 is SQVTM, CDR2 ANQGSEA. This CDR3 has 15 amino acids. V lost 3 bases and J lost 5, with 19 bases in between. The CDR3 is CSVDGGSQGRTEAFF. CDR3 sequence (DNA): TGCAGCGTTGACGGGGGGTCCCAGGGGAGGACTGAAGCTTTCTTT. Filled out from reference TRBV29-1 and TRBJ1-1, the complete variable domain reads SAVISQKPSRDICQRGTSLTIQCQVDSQVTMMFWYRQQPGQSLTLIATANQGSEATYESGFVIDKFPISRPNLTFSTLTVSNMSPEDSSIYLCSVDGGSQGRTEAFFGQGTRLTVV.

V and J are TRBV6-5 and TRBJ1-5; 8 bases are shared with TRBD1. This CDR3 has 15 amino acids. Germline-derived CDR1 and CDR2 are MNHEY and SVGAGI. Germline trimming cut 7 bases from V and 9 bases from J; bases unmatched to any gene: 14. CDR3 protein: CASTSTGDVGWPQHF. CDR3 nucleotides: TGTGCCAGCACGTCGACAGGGGACGTAGGGTGGCCCCAGCATTTT.

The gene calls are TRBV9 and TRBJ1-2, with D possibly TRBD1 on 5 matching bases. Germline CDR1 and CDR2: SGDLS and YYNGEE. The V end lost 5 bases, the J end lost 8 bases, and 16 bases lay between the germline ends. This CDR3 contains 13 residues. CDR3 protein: CASSPQGPRGYTF. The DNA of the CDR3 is TGTGCCAGCAGTCCTCAGGGTCCCCGGGGCTACACCTTC.

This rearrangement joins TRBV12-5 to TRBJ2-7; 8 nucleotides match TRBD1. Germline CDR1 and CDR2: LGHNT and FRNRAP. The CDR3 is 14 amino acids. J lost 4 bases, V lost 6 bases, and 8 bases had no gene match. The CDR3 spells CASGIRTGRYEQYF. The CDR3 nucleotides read TGTGCTAGTGGGATCCGGACAGGGAGGTACGAGCAGTACTTC. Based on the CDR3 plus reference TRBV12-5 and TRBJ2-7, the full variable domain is DARVTQTPRHKVTEMGQEVTMRCQPILGHNTVFWYRQTMMQGLELLAYFRNRAPLDDSGMPKDRFSAEMPDATLATLKIQPSEPRDSAVYFCASGIRTGRYEQYFGPGTRLTVT.

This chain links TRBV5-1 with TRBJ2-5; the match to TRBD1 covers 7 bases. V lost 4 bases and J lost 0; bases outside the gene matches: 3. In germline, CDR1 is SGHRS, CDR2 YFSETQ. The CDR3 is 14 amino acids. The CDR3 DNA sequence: TGCGCCAGCAGCAGAACAGGGGACCAAGAGACCCAGTACTTC. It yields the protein CASSRTGDQETQYF.

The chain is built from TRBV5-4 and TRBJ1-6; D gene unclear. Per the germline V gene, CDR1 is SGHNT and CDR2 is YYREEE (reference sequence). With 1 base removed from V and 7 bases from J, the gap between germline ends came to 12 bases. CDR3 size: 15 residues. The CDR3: CASSLRATGNSPLHF. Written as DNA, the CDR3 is TGTGCCAGCAGCTTGAGGGCTACGGGAAATTCACCCCTCCACTTT.

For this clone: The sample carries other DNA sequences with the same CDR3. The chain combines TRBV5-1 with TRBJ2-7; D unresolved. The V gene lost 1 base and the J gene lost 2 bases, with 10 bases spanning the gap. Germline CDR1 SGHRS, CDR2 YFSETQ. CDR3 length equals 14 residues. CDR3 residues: CASSLSGGTYEQYF. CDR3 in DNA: TGCGCCAGCAGCTTGTCCGGCGGTACCTACGAGCAGTACTTC.

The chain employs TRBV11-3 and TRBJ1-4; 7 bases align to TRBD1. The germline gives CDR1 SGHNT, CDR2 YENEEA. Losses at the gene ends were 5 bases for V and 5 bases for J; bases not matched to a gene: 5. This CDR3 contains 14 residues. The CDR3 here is CASSADRANEKLFF. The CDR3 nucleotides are TGTGCCAGCAGCGCTGACAGGGCCAATGAAAAACTGTTTTTT. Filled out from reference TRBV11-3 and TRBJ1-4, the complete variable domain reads EAGVVQSPRYKIIEKKQPVAFWCNPISGHNTLYWYLQNLGQGPELLIRYENEEAVDDSQLPKDRFSAERLKGVDSTLKIQPAELGDSAVYLCASSADRANEKLFFGSGTQLSVL.

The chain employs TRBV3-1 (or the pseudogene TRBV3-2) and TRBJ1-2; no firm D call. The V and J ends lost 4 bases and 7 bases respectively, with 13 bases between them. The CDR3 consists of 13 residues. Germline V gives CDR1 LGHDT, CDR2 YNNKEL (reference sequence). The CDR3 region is CASSPRRRGGYTF. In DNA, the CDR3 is TGTGCCAGCAGCCCCCGCAGGCGGGGTGGCTACACCTTC.

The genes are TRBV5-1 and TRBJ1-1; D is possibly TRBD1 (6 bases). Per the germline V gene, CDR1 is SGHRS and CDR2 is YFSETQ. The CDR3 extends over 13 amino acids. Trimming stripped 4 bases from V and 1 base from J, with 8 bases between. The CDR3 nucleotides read TGCGCCAGCAGCCCGGGACAGAACACTGAAGCTTTCTTT. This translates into CASSPGQNTEAFF.

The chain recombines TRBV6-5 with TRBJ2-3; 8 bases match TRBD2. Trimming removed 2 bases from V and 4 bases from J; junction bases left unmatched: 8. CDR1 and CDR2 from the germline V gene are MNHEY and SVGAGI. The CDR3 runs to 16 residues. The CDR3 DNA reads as TGTGCCAGCAGTTACGGTCCGGGAGGGCCCGCAGATACGCAGTATTTT. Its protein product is CASSYGPGGPADTQYF.

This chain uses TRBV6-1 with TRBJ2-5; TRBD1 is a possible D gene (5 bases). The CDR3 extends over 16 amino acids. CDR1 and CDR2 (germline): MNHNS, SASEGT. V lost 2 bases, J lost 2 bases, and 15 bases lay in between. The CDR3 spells CASSESPRGIQETQYF. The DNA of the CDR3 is TGTGCCAGCAGTGAATCCCCTAGGGGTATACAAGAGACCCAGTACTTC.

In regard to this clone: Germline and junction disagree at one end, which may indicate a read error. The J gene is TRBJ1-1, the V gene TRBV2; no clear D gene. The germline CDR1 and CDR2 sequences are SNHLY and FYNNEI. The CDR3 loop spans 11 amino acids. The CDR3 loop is CASSATFNRFF. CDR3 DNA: TGTGCCAGCAGTGCCACTTTTAACCGGTTTTTT.